The T cell receptor (beta chain) described here comes from a study of read filtering for tumor transcriptome and immune sequencing. Study conclusions and caveats: About 82% of IR-seq clonotypes had a single read, yet these held around 3.3% of reads.

Molecular barcoded adaptors covering alpha/delta and beta/gamma chains were used on 400 to 450 ng RNA. TCRdb used MiXCR to reprocess the reads, holding one entry per CDR3 protein. The table has 30,000 to 45,000 distinct CDR3 sequences, 12% to 15% seen once; the top ten hold around 36%. This clonotype was counted at least ten times. The antigen is not known. The CDR3 is 14 amino acids. Trimming pared 4 bases from V and 1 base from J, leaving 8 bases between. CDR1 and CDR2 from the germline V gene are LGHDT and YNNKEL (reference sequence). The receptor comes from a donor aged 40 or over with multiple myeloma. Input material: a population of CD138-negative cells sorted from bone marrow. The chain recombines TRBV3-1 with TRBJ2-1; D remains unclear. The CDR3 nucleotides read TGTGCCAGCAGCCGCGTGTCGTCCTACAATGAGCAGTTCTTC. Amino acids: CASSRVSSYNEQFF.